This T cell receptor (beta chain) originates from a study of shared clonotypes between healthy human individuals (TCRdb year 2020). For the wider study: The cohort comprised a couple of women and a few men aged 18 to 49 years. For each donor, CD4 naive and CD4 memory were each given three plates, CD8 naive was given two plates, and CD8 memory was given one plate. Leukapheresis yielded between about 0.9 and 10 billion PBMCs per donor. To estimate repertoire size and how much clonotypes are shared between individuals, the study performed deep sequencing of blood TCR repertoires from a handful of healthy adults. To increase sequencing depth and limit assay-specific biases, TCR repertoire library preparation and sequencing were carried out by different laboratories using diverse techniques.

Study-wide findings and limitations: Incomplete sequencing was indicated by rarefaction of sorted-subset datasets, despite the large sequencing depth. Pairwise subsampling led to the expectation that sequencing depth would affect the degree of clonotype sharing among donors. Compared with non-shared clonotypes, clonotypes shared by all four sorted-subset donors had higher generation probabilities. Naive subsets generally had larger estimated clonotype richness than memory subsets did. Sampling was limited to blood, and TCR repertoires in tissue likely differ from TCR repertoires in blood. The small number of donors limited the genetic and exposure-history diversity represented. Roughly 5% of naive CD4, 3.5% of naive CD8, roughly 2.4% of memory CD4, and 0.4% of memory CD8 clonotypes were shared across a few donors.

CDR1 is given as MDHEN and CDR2 as SYDVKM, both from the germline V gene. There are 14 amino acids in the CDR3, from cysteine to phenylalanine inclusive. Only the CDR3 portion is preserved as DNA: 42 bases, with reading frame beginning at the first base. The junction shows trimming of 5 bases on V and 9 bases on J, plus 16 bases between the germline ends. Note on this clone: No cognate antigen has been identified for it. No base quality information exists; no much larger clone differs at one position.

The donors were healthy, HIV-negative adults with no recently reported acute infections or vaccinations. All donors were Caucasian adults living in Nashville, Tennessee, USA. Magnetic negative selection was used to enrich CD4+ T cells, after which naive cells were positively selected on CD45RA and the negative fraction became the memory subset. Blood was obtained by leukapheresis, after which PBMCs were separated by Ficoll-Histopaque density gradient centrifugation and cryopreserved in liquid nitrogen vapor phase. Analytical flow cytometry was used to check the purity and quantity of every magnetically sorted T cell population. Each sorted fraction had its genomic DNA isolated and then quantified by UV absorbance on a Nanodrop 2000c. Using the deep immunoSEQ assay, TCR CDR3 regions were amplified from genomic DNA by multiplex PCR. Genomic DNA extracted from each cell subset was distributed evenly over all wells of several immunoSEQ 96-well plates, and each plate served as one replicate. For sorted subsets, roughly 200 ng of genomic DNA, equivalent to about 30,000 T cell genomes, went into each replicate PCR. Purified libraries were measured with a Qubit 3.0 fluorometer, size-checked on a Bioanalyzer 2100, and measured again with the KAPA Library Quantification kit. Every immunoSEQ 96-well plate was sequenced on a separate single-read 150-cycle Illumina NextSeq 550 flow cell. On the study's bioinformatics: The immunoSEQ output contained only junctional sequences without quality scores, so filtering could not match that applied to full-length reads. Sequences were annotated with PyIR, a Python wrapper for IgBLAST v1.9, and V/J genes and CDR3 were assigned using IMGT germline references. Reads were filtered out if the reads had weak V/J assignments (E-value above 1e-6), no CDR3, stop codons, out-of-frame junctions, or ambiguous translated residues. V3J clonotypes were defined as sequences sharing the same inferred V gene, J gene, and CDR3 amino acid sequence. To compute the percentage overlap between repertoires, the number of shared unique clonotypes was divided by the size of the smaller repertoire. RTK rarefaction, the Chao1 estimator, and Recon v2.1 estimates of unobserved clonotypes were used to assess repertoire richness. Generation probabilities for all TCRbeta clonotypes obtained by the gDNA method from a handful of donors were computed using OLGA. TCRdb provides this immuneACCESS table in a form limited to in-frame rearrangements. Some clones are lacking; in checked studies, under half of them reflect an unresolved V gene, and why the rest are absent is not known. That table gives V, J and clone size, and the DNA gave D and trimming. Within this sample are about 1,500,000 clones, with over 95% of them counted one time only. The ten biggest clones cover roughly 1.1% of the sample.

This clonotype originated in a man aged 25 to 40 in good health. The rearrangement joined TRBV28 to TRBJ2-2; the D gene is tentatively TRBD1 or TRBD2, each matching 5 bases. Source material: naive CD4+ T cells sorted from blood. The sample's cell subset or site label, in plain terms: CD45RA+ positively selected. The CDR3 reads CASSPPHPGRELFF. The sequenced DNA: TGTGCCAGCAGTCCTCCTCATCCGGGACGGGAGCTGTTTTTT.